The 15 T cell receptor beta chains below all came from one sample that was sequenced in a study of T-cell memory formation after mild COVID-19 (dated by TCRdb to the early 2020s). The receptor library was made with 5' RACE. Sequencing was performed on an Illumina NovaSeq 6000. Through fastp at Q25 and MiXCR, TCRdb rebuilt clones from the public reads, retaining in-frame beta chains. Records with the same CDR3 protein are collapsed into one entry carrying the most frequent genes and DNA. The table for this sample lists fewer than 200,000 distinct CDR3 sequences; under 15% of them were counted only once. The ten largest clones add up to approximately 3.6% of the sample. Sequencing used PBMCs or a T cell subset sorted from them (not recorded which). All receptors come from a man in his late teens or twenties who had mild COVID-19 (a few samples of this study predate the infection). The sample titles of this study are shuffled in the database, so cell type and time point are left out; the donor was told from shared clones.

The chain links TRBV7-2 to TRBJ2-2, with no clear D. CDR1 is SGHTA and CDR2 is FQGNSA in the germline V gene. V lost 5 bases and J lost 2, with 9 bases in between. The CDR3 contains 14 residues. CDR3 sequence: CASSRGANTGELFF. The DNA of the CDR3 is TGTGCCAGCAGCCGTGGTGCAAACACCGGGGAGCTGTTTTTT.

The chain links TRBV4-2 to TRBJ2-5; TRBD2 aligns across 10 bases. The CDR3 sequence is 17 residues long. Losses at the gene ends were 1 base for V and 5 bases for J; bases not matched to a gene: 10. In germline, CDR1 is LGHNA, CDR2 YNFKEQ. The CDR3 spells CASSQARTAGGRETQYF. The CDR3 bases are TGTGCCAGCAGCCAAGCCCGCACAGCGGGGGGGAGGGAGACCCAGTACTTC.

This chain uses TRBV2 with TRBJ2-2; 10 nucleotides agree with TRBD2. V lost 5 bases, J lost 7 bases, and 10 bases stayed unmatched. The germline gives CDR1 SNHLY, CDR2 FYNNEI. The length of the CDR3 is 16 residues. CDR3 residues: CASSLQLAGSGGELFF. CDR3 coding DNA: TGTGCCAGCAGTCTACAACTAGCGGGGTCGGGCGGGGAGCTGTTTTTT.

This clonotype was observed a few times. DNA of the CDR3: TGTGCCAGCAGTGCCCCCTCCCAGCCCCAGCATTTT. Translating gives CASSAPSQPQHF. The chain is built from TRBV6-1 and TRBJ1-5; D remains ambiguous. With 4 bases removed from V and 7 bases from J, the gap between germline ends came to 8 bases. The CDR3 contains 12 residues. The V gene's germline CDR1 is MNHNS and CDR2 SASEGT.

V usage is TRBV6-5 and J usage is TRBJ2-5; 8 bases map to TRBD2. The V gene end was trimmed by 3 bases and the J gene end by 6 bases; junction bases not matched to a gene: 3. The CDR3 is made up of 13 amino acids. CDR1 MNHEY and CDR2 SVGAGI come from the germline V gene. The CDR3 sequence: CASSYSGGKTQYF. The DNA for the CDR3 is TGTGCCAGCAGTTATTCGGGGGGGAAGACCCAGTACTTC.

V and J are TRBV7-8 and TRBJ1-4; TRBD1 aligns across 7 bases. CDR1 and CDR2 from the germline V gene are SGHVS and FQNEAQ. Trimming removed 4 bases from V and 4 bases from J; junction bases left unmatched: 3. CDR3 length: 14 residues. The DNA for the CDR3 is TGTGCCAGCAGCTACAGGGGTTATAATGAAAAACTGTTTTTT. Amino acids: CASSYRGYNEKLFF.

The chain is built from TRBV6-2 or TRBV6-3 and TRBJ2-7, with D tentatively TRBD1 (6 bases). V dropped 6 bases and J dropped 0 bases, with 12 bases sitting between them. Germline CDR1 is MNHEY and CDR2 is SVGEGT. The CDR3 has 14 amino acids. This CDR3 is CASRHRASSYEQYF. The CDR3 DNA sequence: TGTGCCAGCAGGCACAGGGCGAGCTCCTACGAGCAGTACTTC.

CDR3 nucleotides: TGTGCCAGCAGTCCCCCTCGGGTCGTCTGGGGCTACACCTTC. Encoded protein: CASSPPRVVWGYTF. The chain is built from TRBV12-3 or TRBV12-4 and TRBJ1-2; no definite D call. This CDR3 has 14 residues. V was clipped by 5 bases and J by 8 bases, with 18 bases between them.

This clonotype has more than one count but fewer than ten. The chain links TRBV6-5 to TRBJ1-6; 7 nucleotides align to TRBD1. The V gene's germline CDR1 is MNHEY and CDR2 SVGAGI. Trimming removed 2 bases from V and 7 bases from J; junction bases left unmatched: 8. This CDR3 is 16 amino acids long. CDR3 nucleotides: TGTGCCAGCAGTTACCGATCGAGGACAGGCAATTCACCCCTCCACTTT. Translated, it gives CASSYRSRTGNSPLHF.

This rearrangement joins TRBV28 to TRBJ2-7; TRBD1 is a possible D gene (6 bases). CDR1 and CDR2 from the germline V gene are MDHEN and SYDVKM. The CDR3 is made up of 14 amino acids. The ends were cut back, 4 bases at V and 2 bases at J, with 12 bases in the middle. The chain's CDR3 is CASSSPGAPYEQYV. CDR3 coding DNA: TGTGCCAGCAGTTCCCCAGGGGCTCCCTACGAGCAGTACGTC.

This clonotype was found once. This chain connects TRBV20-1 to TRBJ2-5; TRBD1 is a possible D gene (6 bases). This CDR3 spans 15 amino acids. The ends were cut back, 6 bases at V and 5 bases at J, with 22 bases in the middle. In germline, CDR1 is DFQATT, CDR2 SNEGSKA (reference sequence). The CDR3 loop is CSAEGPGVGVETQYF. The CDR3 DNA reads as TGCAGTGCCGAGGGGCCAGGGGTTGGTGTGGAGACCCAGTACTTC.

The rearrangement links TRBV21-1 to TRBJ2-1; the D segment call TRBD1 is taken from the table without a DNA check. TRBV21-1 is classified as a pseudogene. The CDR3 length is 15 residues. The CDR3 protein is CASSNGTEGVQGQFF. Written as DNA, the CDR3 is TGTGCCAGCAGCAATGGGACAGAAGGGGTCCAAGGGCAGTTCTTC.

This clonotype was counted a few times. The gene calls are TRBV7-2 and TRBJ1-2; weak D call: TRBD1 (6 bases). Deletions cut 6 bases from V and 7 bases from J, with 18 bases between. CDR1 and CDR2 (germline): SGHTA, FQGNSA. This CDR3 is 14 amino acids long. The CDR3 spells CASSPGHEKGGYTF. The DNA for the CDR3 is TGTGCCAGCAGTCCGGGACATGAAAAGGGTGGCTACACCTTC. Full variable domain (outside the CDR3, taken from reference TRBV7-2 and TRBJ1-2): GAGVSQSPSNKVTEKGKDVELRCDPISGHTALYWYRQSLGQGLEFLIYFQGNSAPDKSGLPSDRFSAERTGGSVSTLTIQRTQQEDSAVYLCASSPGHEKGGYTFGSGTRLTVV.

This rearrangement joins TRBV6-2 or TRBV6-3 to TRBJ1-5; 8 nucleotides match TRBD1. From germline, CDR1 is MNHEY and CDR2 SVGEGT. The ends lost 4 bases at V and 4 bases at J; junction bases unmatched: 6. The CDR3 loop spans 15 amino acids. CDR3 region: CASSFHRDRNQPQHF. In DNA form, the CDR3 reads TGTGCCAGCAGTTTCCACAGGGACAGGAATCAGCCCCAGCATTTT.

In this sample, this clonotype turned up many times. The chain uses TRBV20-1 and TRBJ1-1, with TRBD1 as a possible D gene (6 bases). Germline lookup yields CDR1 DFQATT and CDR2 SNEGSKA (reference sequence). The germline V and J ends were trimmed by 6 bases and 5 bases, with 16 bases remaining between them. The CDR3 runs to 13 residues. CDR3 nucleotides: TGCAGTGCCCCAACAGGGTCATCTACTGAAGCTTTCTTT. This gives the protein CSAPTGSSTEAFF.